This T cell receptor (beta chain) was recovered during a study of T cell responses to AZD1222 COVID-19 vaccine. With regard to this clone: No antigen is known for it.

The CDR3 length is 16 residues. Per germline, CDR1 LNHDA and CDR2 SQIVND (reference sequence). Trimming shortened V by 5 bases and J by 8 bases, and 19 bases separated the two germline ends. Overall study findings and caveats: There were mostly white British donors and more females than males, and clonal diversity was possibly underestimated. Dominant CD4 TCR responses targeted spike regions 160-218 and 743-854.

The protocol was immunoSEQ multiplex PCR, while the TCRdb copy is restricted to in-frame clones and leaves out a portion. The table includes some 130,000 clones, around 90% detected once. The chain combines TRBV19 with TRBJ1-6, with a possible D match to TRBD1 (6 bases). The receptor's source is an adult in good health. The sequences come from peripheral blood, collected on day 0 of AZD1222 vaccination. This CDR3 is CASSSNLQGIHSPLHF. DNA of the CDR3: TGTGCCAGTAGTTCAAACCTACAGGGAATACATTCACCCCTCCACTTT.